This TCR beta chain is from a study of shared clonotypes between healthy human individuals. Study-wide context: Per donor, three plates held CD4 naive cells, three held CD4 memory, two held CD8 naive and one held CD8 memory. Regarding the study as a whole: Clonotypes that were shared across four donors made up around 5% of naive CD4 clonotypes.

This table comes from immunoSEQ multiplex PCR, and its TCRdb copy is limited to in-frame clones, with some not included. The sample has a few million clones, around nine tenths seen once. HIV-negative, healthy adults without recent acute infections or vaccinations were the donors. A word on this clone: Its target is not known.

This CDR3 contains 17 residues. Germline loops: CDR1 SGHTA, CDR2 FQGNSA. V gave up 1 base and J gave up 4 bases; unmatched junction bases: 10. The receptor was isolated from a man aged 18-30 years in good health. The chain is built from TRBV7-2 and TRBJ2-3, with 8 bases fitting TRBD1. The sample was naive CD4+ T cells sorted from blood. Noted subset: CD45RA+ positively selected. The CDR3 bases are TGTGCCAGCAGCTTAGTTAGTTTGGCAGGGGGCCCAGATACGCAGTATTTT. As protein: CASSLVSLAGGPDTQYF.